The TCR beta chain under discussion was sequenced for a study of beta chain features in type 1 diabetes (dated by TCRdb to 2016 to 2018). The study in broad terms: Mean age, gender distribution, total cell number and subset yield did not differ between patients and healthy donors. The study compared the TCRB repertoires of sorted circulating CD4+ T cell subsets in recently diagnosed type 1 diabetes patients with those in matched healthy donors. A total of under 140,000,000 sorted cells were examined across all samples, and the number of cells per subset was strongly correlated with RNA yield. Naive and central memory subsets were obtained from all 30 or so donors, but regulatory and stem cell-like memory subsets were isolated from only 8 patients and roughly eight healthy donors.

The entire amount of isolated RNA was reverse transcribed using the High Capacity cDNA Reverse Transcription Kit, so the sequenced TCRB transcripts were expressed ones. Deep immunoSEQ sequencing was performed on naive, central memory and regulatory T cell samples, with an average of about 3.6 million total reads per sample. Sorted cells were lysed in RLT buffer, and RNA was extracted using DNase-treated RNeasy Micro or Mini kits according to cell number. To prevent cross-contamination, every cell subset was processed on its own, while patient and healthy donor samples were processed together. The immunoSEQ multiplex PCR was used to amplify TCRB sequences from cDNA, yielding 87-bp fragments that span the CDR3 region. Sequencing of the amplicons was done on the Illumina HiSeq platform. The original methods were these. Synthetic template baselines were used to correct PCR bias computationally, reads within Hamming distance 2 were collapsed together, and singletons that could not be merged were discarded. Reads were aligned against IMGT to assign V, D and J genes, CDR3 length and insertions or deletions at six rearrangement sites. Within each subset, clonotype counts were normalized to sorted cell number, and only after that were true diversity and Gini coefficients computed with the tcR R package. Repertoire sharing was quantified using the overlap coefficient calculated on TCRB nucleotide sequences. Out-of-frame TCRB sequences from naive cells were analyzed to stand in for the pre-selection repertoire. What TCRdb holds here is the immuneACCESS table cut down to in-frame rearrangements. Part of the clones is not present; checked against another copy, under half of the missing clones reflect an unresolved V gene, and the others are unexplained. V and J calls and clone size are given by that table; D and trimming were obtained from the DNA. Counted in this sample were under 300,000 clones; 24% of them appeared once. The biggest ten clones account for around 0.011% of the sample.

The germline V gene (reference sequence) provides CDR1 SEHNR and CDR2 FQNEAQ. V lost 3 bases and J lost 6 bases, and the count of bases not matched to a germline gene is 4. From its cysteine to its phenylalanine, the CDR3 spans 14 amino acids. Here the CDR3 DNA is all that survives: 42 bases in frame from base 1. This clone was seen only a few times. It lacks a known antigen. There are no base qualities to consult, and no much larger clone falls within one base. The research as a whole found: Shorter templates might be favored by PCR, yet because patient and control samples were amplified and corrected together, any such skew would affect both groups equally. A moderate but significant shortening of TCRB CDR3 length was observed in type 1 diabetes patients in all four CD4+ subsets. Sequencing cDNA rather than genomic DNA could over-represent highly expressing activated cells, although activation and CD3 levels did not differ between groups. At VDJ recombination sites, type 1 diabetes patients had fewer insertions and more deleted nucleotides, which implies abnormalities in thymic rearrangement. Because small numbers of individuals were included in the HLA sub-analyses, any influence of HLA type on TCRB rearrangement was left unresolved. Naive, central memory and regulatory TCRB repertoires appeared more similar among patients than among healthy donors.

Each donor gave one peripheral blood draw, roughly 110 mL on average, collected into heparinised tubes. A BD FACSAria II and a panel including CD45RO, CCR7, CD25, CD127, CD95 and CD27 were used to sort naive, central memory, regulatory and stem cell-like memory CD4+ T cells. A purity above 98% was achieved for all sorted populations. PBMCs were separated immediately by Lymphoprep density gradient centrifugation and were stained directly, without being cultured. So that batch effects would be minimized, each experiment stained and sorted samples in pairs, pairing one healthy donor with one patient. The TCR comes from a woman aged 30 to 39 with type 1 diabetes. Recombination joined TRBV7-9 with TRBJ2-3; TRBD1 matches 9 bases in the middle. Sequencing was carried out using naive CD4+ T cells from blood. This sample's cell subset or site label indicates: true naive CD4+ T cells. The nucleotides are TGTGCCAGCAGCTTGACACAGGGGGCGGATACGCAGTATTTT. Its protein reads: CASSLTQGADTQYF.